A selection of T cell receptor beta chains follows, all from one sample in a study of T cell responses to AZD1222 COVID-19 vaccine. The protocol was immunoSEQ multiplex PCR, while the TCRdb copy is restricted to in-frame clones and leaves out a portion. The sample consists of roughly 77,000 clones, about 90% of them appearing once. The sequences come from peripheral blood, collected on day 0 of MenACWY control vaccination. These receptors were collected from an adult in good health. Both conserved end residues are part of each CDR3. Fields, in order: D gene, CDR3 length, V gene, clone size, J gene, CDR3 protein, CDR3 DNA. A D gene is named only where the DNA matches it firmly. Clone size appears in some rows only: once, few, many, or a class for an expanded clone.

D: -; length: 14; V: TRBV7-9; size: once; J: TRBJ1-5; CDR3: CASSSDDPVRPQHF; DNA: TGTGCCAGCAGCTCGGACGACCCGGTTAGGCCCCAGCATTTT
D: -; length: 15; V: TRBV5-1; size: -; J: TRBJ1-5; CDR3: CASSLEPISNQPQHF; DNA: TGCGCCAGCAGCTTGGAGCCAATTAGCAATCAGCCCCAGCATTTT
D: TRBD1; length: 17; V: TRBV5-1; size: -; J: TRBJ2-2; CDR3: CASSSGTGGTNTGELFF; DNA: TGCGCCAGCAGCTCCGGGACAGGGGGCACGAACACCGGGGAGCTGTTTTTT
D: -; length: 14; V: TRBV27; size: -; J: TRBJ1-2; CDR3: CASSPIQRPIEYTF; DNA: TGTGCCAGCAGTCCGATACAGAGACCGATTGAATACACCTTC
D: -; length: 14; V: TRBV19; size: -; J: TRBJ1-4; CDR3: CASSINREVEKLFF; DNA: TGTGCCAGTAGTATAAACAGGGAGGTCGAAAAACTGTTTTTT
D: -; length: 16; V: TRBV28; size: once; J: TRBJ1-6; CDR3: CASSQSGTGRDSPLHF; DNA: TGTGCCAGCAGTCAATCCGGGACGGGGAGGGACTCACCCCTCCACTTT
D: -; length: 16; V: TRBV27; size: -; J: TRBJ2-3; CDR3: CASSLTLIAVSHTQYF; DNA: TGTGCCAGCAGCTTGACCTTGATAGCGGTTTCCCATACGCAGTATTTT
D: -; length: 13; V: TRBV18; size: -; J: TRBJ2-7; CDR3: CATAEGVTYEQYF; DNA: TGTGCCACCGCCGAGGGAGTGACCTACGAGCAGTACTTC
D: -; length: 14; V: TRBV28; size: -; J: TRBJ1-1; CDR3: CASSLPNTHHVAFF; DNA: TGTGCCAGCAGTTTACCCAACACCCACCACGTGGCTTTCTTT
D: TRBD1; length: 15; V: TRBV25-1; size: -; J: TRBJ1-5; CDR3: CASSDGTGVRQPQHF; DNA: TGTGCCAGCAGTGACGGGACAGGGGTTCGTCAGCCCCAGCATTTT
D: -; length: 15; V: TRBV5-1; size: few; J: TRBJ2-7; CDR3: CASSPTDPRTYEQYF; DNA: TGCGCCAGCAGCCCAACGGACCCGAGAACCTACGAGCAGTACTTC
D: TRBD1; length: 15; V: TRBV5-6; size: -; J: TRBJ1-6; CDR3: CASSFWTGWDSPLHF; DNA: TGTGCCAGCAGCTTCTGGACAGGCTGGGATTCACCCCTCCACTTT
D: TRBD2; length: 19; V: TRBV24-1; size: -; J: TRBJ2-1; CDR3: CATSLATSGREGRYNEQFF; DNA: TGTGCCACCAGTTTGGCGACTAGCGGGAGGGAGGGAAGGTACAATGAGCAGTTCTTC
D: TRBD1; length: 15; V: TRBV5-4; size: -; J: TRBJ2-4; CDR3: CASSLAWTGHNIQYF; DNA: TGTGCCAGCAGCTTGGCCTGGACAGGGCACAACATTCAGTACTTC
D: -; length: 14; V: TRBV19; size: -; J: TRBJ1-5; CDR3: CASSPARENQPQHF; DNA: TGTGCCAGTAGTCCGGCCAGGGAGAATCAGCCCCAGCATTTT
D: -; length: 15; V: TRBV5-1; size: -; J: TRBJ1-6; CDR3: CASSLGNWDNSPLHF; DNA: TGCGCCAGCAGCTTGGGGAATTGGGATAATTCACCCCTCCACTTT
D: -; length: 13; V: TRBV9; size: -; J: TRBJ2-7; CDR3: CASSEDEFYEQYF; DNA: TGTGCCAGCAGCGAGGACGAATTCTACGAGCAGTACTTC
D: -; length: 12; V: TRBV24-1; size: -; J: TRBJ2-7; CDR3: CATSDGSYEQYF; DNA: TGTGCCACCTCGGACGGCTCCTACGAGCAGTACTTC
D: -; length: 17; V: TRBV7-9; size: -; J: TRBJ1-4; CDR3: CASSPPGSEATNEKLFF; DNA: TGTGCCAGCAGCCCTCCAGGGTCAGAGGCAACTAATGAAAAACTGTTTTTT
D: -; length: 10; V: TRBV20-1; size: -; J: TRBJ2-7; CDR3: CSAGRNEQYF; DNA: TGCAGCGCAGGAAGGAACGAGCAGTACTTC
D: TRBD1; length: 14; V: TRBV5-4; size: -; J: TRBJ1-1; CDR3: CASSQQGYDTEAFF; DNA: TGTGCCAGCAGCCAACAGGGGTACGACACTGAAGCTTTCTTT
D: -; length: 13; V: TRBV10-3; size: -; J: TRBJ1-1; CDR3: CAISAGHNTEAFF; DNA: TGTGCCATCAGTGCGGGGCATAACACTGAAGCTTTCTTT
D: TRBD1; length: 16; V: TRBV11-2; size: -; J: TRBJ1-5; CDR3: CASSLGGQGAGQPQHF; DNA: TGTGCCAGCAGCCTAGGGGGACAGGGGGCAGGACAGCCCCAGCATTTT
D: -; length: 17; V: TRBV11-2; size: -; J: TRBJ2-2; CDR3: CASSVVGRLTNTGELFF; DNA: TGTGCCAGCAGCGTAGTAGGGCGGCTTACGAACACCGGGGAGCTGTTTTTT
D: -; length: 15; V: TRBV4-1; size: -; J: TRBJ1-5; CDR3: CASSQDYAQLQPQHF; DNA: TGCGCCAGCAGCCAAGACTATGCCCAGCTTCAGCCCCAGCATTTT
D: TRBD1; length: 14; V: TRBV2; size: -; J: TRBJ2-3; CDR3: CASRRTGVADTQYF; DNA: TGTGCCAGCAGGCGGACAGGGGTCGCAGATACGCAGTATTTT
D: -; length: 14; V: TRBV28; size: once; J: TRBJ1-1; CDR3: CASSPPGGDTEAFF; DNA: TGTGCCAGCAGTCCGCCGGGAGGGGATACTGAAGCTTTCTTT
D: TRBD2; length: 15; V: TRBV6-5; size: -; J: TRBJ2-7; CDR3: CASSDNSGRAYEQYF; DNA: TGTGCCAGCAGCGATAATAGCGGGAGGGCCTACGAGCAGTACTTC
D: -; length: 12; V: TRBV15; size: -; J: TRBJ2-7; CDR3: CATSHDFYEQYF; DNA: TGTGCCACCAGTCATGACTTCTACGAGCAGTACTTC
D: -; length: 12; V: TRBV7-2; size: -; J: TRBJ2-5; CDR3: CASSGQPGPQDF; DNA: TGTGCCAGCAGCGGTCAACCGGGACCTCAGGACTTC
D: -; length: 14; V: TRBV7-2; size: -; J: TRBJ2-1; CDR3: CASSLEGGGDEQFF; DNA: TGTGCCAGCAGCTTAGAAGGCGGAGGCGATGAGCAGTTCTTC
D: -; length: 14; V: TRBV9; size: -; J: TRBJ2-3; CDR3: CASRGGPSTDTQYF; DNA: TGTGCCAGCAGGGGGGGTCCTAGCACAGATACGCAGTATTTT
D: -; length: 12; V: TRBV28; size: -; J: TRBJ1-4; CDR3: CASSLGNEKLFF; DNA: TGTGCCAGCAGTTTAGGGAATGAAAAACTGTTTTTT
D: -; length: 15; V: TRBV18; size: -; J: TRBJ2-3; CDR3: CASSPWERSTDTQYF; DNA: TGTGCCAGCTCACCATGGGAGAGGAGCACAGATACGCAGTATTTT
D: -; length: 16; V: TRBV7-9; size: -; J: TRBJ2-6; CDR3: CASPGGSGSGANVLTF; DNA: TGTGCCTCCCCCGGGGGTAGCGGCTCTGGGGCCAACGTCCTGACTTTC
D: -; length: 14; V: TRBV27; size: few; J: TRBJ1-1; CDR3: CASSLKGTHTEAFF; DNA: TGTGCCAGCAGTTTAAAGGGAACGCACACTGAAGCTTTCTTT
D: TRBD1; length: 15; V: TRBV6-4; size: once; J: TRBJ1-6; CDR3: CASSESGQNNSPLHF; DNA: TGTGCCAGCAGTGAATCGGGACAGAATAATTCACCCCTCCACTTT
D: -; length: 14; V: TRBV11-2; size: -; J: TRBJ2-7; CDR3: CASSPDGVVYEQYF; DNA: TGTGCCAGCAGCCCCGACGGGGTCGTCTACGAGCAGTACTTC
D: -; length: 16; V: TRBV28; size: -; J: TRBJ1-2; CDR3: CASSAAHSGGHKGYTF; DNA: TGTGCCAGCAGCGCCGCCCATAGTGGGGGGCATAAAGGCTACACCTTC
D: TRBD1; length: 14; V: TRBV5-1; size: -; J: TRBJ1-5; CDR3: CASSSGQGNQPQHF; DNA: TGCGCCAGCAGCTCCGGACAGGGGAATCAGCCCCAGCATTTT
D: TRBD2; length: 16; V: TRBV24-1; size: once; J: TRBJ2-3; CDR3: CATSDLRGLGLDTQYF; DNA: TGTGCCACCAGTGATTTGAGGGGACTAGGGTTAGATACGCAGTATTTT
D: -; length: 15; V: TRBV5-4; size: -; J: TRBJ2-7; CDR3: CASSIRDTNPYEQYF; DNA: TGTGCCAGCAGCATCCGGGACACAAACCCCTACGAGCAGTACTTC
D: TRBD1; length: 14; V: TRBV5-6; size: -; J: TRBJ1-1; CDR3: CASSLDRGPTEAFF; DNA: TGTGCCAGCAGCTTAGACAGGGGGCCCACTGAAGCTTTCTTT
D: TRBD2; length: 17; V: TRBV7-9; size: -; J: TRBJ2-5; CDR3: CASSAGLAGGPSETQYF; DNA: TGTGCCAGCAGCGCAGGACTAGCGGGAGGGCCGAGTGAGACCCAGTACTTC
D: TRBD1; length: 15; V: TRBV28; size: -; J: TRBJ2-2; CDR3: CASRIDRGYIGELFF; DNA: TGTGCCAGCAGGATAGACAGGGGGTACATCGGGGAGCTGTTTTTT
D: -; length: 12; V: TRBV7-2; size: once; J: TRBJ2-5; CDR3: CASSQLGLPQYF; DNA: TGTGCCAGCAGCCAACTAGGGCTTCCCCAGTACTTC
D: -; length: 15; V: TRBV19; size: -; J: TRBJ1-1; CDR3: CASSIEGVMNTEAFF; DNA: TGTGCCAGTAGTATTGAGGGAGTCATGAACACTGAAGCTTTCTTT
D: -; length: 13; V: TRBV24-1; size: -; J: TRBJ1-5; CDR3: CATSFSSHQPQHF; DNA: TGTGCCACCAGTTTTTCCAGTCATCAGCCCCAGCATTTT
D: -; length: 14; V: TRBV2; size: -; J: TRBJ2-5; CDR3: CASRQNPGEETQYF; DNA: TGTGCCAGCAGACAGAACCCAGGGGAAGAGACCCAGTACTTC
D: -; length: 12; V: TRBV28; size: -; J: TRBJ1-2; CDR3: CASSFRVYGYTF; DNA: TGTGCCAGCAGTTTTCGGGTCTATGGCTACACCTTC
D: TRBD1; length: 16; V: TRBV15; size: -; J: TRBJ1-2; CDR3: CATSRDYRDRVSGYTF; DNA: TGTGCCACCAGCAGGGACTACCGGGACAGGGTATCTGGCTACACCTTC
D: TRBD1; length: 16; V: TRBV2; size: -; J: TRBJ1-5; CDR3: CASREKTGDSNQPQHF; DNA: TGTGCCAGCAGGGAGAAGACAGGGGATAGCAATCAGCCCCAGCATTTT
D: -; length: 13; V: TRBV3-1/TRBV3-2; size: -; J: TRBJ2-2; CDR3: CASSHWNTGELFF; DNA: TGTGCCAGCAGCCATTGGAACACCGGGGAGCTGTTTTTT
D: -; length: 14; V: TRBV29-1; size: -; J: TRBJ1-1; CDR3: CSFIPGGGFTEAFF; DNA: TGCAGCTTTATACCCGGGGGGGGTTTCACTGAAGCTTTCTTT
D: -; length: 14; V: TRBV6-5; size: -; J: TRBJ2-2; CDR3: CASSPLWGTGELFF; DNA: TGTGCCAGCAGTCCCCTTTGGGGCACCGGGGAGCTGTTTTTT